The next 26 T cell receptor beta chains were all read from a single sample in a study of blood T cell repertoires in COVID-19. TCRdb's table, derived via immunoSEQ multiplex PCR, lists solely in-frame clones and lacks some. The sample includes over 150,000 clones, more than 85% of them seen just once. The specimen was PBMCs or T cells enriched from blood (not recorded which). The origin of the receptors is a woman aged 45-65 years who had recovered from COVID-19.

CDR3 amino acids: CASSLAGISYNEQFF. The CDR3 DNA reads TGTGCCAGCAGCTTGGCAGGGATCTCCTACAATGAGCAGTTCTTC. The gene calls are TRBV5-4 and TRBJ2-1; D is possibly TRBD1 (5 bases). Germline assignment: CDR1 SGHNT and CDR2 YYREEE (reference sequence). This CDR3 spans 15 amino acids. V lost 0 bases, J lost 0 bases, and 7 bases lay in between.

The chain recombines TRBV11-2 with TRBJ1-1; the match to TRBD1 covers 8 bases. Trimming removed 5 bases from V and 5 bases from J; junction bases left unmatched: 10. This CDR3 has 15 amino acids. Per the germline V gene, CDR1 is SGHAT and CDR2 is FQNNGV. The CDR3 sequence is CASSVQGQVGTEAFF. The CDR3 DNA reads as TGTGCCAGCAGCGTGCAGGGACAGGTGGGGACTGAAGCTTTCTTT. The variable domain in full, with the rest retrieved from reference TRBV11-2 and TRBJ1-1, is EAGVAQSPRYKIIEKRQSVAFWCNPISGHATLYWYQQILGQGPKLLIQFQNNGVVDDSQLPKDRFSAERLKGVDSTLKIQPAKLEDSAVYLCASSVQGQVGTEAFFGQGTRLTVV.

The chain couples TRBV5-6 to TRBJ1-1; 7 positions match TRBD1. Losses at the gene ends were 3 bases for V and 0 bases for J; bases not matched to a gene: 2. CDR1 SGHDT and CDR2 YYEEEE come from the germline V gene. This CDR3 spans 14 amino acids. The CDR3 loop is CASSSGQMNTEAFF. CDR3 coding DNA: TGTGCCAGCAGCTCGGGACAGATGAACACTGAAGCTTTCTTT. Filled out from reference TRBV5-6 and TRBJ1-1, the complete variable domain reads DAGVTQSPTHLIKTRGQQVTLRCSPKSGHDTVSWYQQALGQGPQFIFQYYEEEERQRGNFPDRFSGHQFPNYSSELNVNALLLGDSALYLCASSSGQMNTEAFFGQGTRLTVV.

The CDR3 DNA reads TGTGCCAGCAGGACACTACTAGCGACGTTTTACAATGAGCAGTTCTTC. This sequence encodes CASRTLLATFYNEQFF. The chain couples TRBV2 to TRBJ2-1; 7 bases align to TRBD2. CDR1 is SNHLY and CDR2 is FYNNEI in the germline V gene. The CDR3 runs 16 residues. V shed 6 bases and J 4 bases; nucleotides not matched to a gene: 12.

The chain combines TRBV7-6 with TRBJ1-1; a possible D gene is TRBD1 (5 bases). Between the trimmed V and J ends, which lost 2 bases and 0 bases, there was a span of 13 bases. The germline CDR1 and CDR2 sequences are SGHVS and FNYEAQ. The CDR3 consists of 16 residues. In DNA form, the CDR3 reads TGTGCCAGCAGCTTACTGACAGTCCTTATGAACACTGAAGCTTTCTTT. Translating gives CASSLLTVLMNTEAFF.

This clone appeared once. The chain couples TRBV7-9 to TRBJ2-7; 7 bases are a match to TRBD2. CDR3 length: 16 residues. Germline V lookup: CDR1 SEHNR, CDR2 FQNEAQ (reference sequence). V shed 4 bases, J shed 0 bases, and the junction held 9 bases outside the gene matches. The CDR3 DNA reads TGTGCCAGCAGCTCTCCACTAGCGTCCCTCTCCTACGAGCAGTACTTC. As protein: CASSSPLASLSYEQYF.

Details on this clone: A junction boundary mismatches the germline segment, possibly from a read error. This chain joins TRBV7-8 and TRBJ2-1; D is undetermined. Germline assignment: CDR1 SGHVS and CDR2 FQNEAQ. The CDR3 is 15 residues long. The CDR3 nucleotides read TGTGCCAGCAGCTCTGCAGGATCTCGGTACAATGGGCAGTTCTTC. It encodes CASSSAGSRYNGQFF.

The chain links TRBV7-9 to TRBJ1-2; tentatively, D is TRBD1 (6 bases). Trimming shortened V by 4 bases and J by 4 bases, and 13 bases separated the two germline ends. The CDR3 has 14 amino acids. Germline V gene data show CDR1 as SEHNR and CDR2 as FQNEAQ (reference sequence). The CDR3 coding sequence is TGTGCCAGCAGCTCACGGGACACCGGCTATGGCTACACCTTC. As protein: CASSSRDTGYGYTF.

The V gene is TRBV7-9, the J gene TRBJ1-5, with D tentatively TRBD1 (6 bases). V was shortened by 1 base and J by 5 bases, with 12 bases between the two germline ends. Looked up from germline, CDR1 is SEHNR and CDR2 is FQNEAQ (reference sequence). CDR3 size: 15 residues. The CDR3 protein is CASSLGGRGYQPQHF. The CDR3 DNA reads as TGTGCCAGCAGCTTAGGGGGCAGGGGCTATCAGCCCCAGCATTTT.

The chain joins TRBV20-1 to TRBJ2-3; 11 bases align to TRBD2. The V gene's germline CDR1 is DFQATT and CDR2 SNEGSKA (reference sequence). The CDR3 has 17 amino acids. V lost 3 bases to trimming and J lost 6 bases; unmatched junction nucleotides: 14. Here the CDR3 DNA reads TGCAGTGCTAGTGGAGTCACTAGCGGGAGATTAGGGGATACGCAGTATTTT. Translating it yields CSASGVTSGRLGDTQYF.

This rearrangement joins TRBV27 to TRBJ2-5; 11 bases match TRBD1. Germline V CDR1 and CDR2: MNHEY, SMNVEV (reference sequence). The CDR3 totals 15 residues. J gave up 5 bases and V 3 bases, and 5 bases lay outside the gene matches. CDR3 sequence: CASSLDRGRVETQYF. CDR3 nucleotide sequence: TGTGCCAGCAGTTTGGACAGGGGGCGCGTCGAGACCCAGTACTTC.

The J gene is TRBJ2-3, the V gene TRBV29-1; tentative D call: TRBD1 (6 bases). Trimming removed 6 bases from V and 1 base from J, with 17 bases in between. Germline CDR1 and CDR2: SQVTM and ANQGSEA. The CDR3 consists of 15 residues. CDR3 bases: TGCAGCGTACTTGACGAGGGACACGGCACAGATACGCAGTATTTT. This codes for CSVLDEGHGTDTQYF.

The chain links TRBV29-1 to TRBJ2-5; no clear D gene. This CDR3 comprises 11 residues. V lost 4 bases and J 4 bases, leaving 7 bases between the germline ends. Germline V gene data show CDR1 as SQVTM and CDR2 as ANQGSEA. This CDR3 reads CSVGFGETQYF. DNA for the CDR3: TGCAGCGTTGGGTTCGGAGAGACCCAGTACTTC.

V and J are TRBV3-1 (or the pseudogene TRBV3-2) and TRBJ1-1; 8 bases map to TRBD1. V trimming: 1 base; J trimming: 1 base; junction bases outside the gene matches: 5. Germline V CDR1 and CDR2: LGHDT, YNNKEL (reference sequence). The CDR3 spans 16 residues. The CDR3 bases are TGTGCCAGCAGCCAAGCAGGGGGCGCGGGGAACACTGAAGCTTTCTTT. Translation gives CASSQAGGAGNTEAFF.

This chain joins TRBV27 and TRBJ2-2; maybe TRBD1 (6 bases). The CDR3 runs to 16 residues. V was shortened by 4 bases and J by 0 bases, with 12 bases between the two germline ends. Germline V lookup: CDR1 MNHEY, CDR2 SMNVEV (reference sequence). CDR3 loop: CASSSDRLSNTGELFF. DNA of the CDR3: TGTGCCAGCAGTTCAGACAGGTTATCGAACACCGGGGAGCTGTTTTTT.

This rearrangement joins TRBV28 to TRBJ1-4, with 9 bases aligning to TRBD1. The V gene's germline CDR1 is MDHEN and CDR2 SYDVKM. The CDR3 is 17 amino acids. V lost 1 base to trimming and J lost 6 bases; unmatched junction nucleotides: 9. The CDR3 DNA reads as TGTGCCAGCAGTTTATCCGGGACAGGGCTTTACGATGAAAAACTGTTTTTT. Its translation: CASSLSGTGLYDEKLFF.

This rearrangement joins TRBV7-2 to TRBJ2-1; no reliable D call. Germline V CDR1 and CDR2: SGHTA, FQGNSA. Deletions cut 1 base from V and 0 bases from J, with 10 bases between. CDR3 size: 16 residues. The DNA for the CDR3 is TGTGCCAGCAGCTTAGACCCCACGAGCTCCTACAATGAGCAGTTCTTC. It yields the protein CASSLDPTSSYNEQFF.

CDR3 protein: CAWATSSYEQFF. CDR3 sequence (DNA): TGTGCCTGGGCCACTAGCTCCTATGAGCAGTTCTTC. The genes are TRBV30 and TRBJ2-1; D might be TRBD2 (6 bases). Germline CDR1 GTSNPN, CDR2 SVGIG (reference sequence). V was clipped by 5 bases and J by 8 bases, with 13 bases between them. This CDR3 has 12 amino acids.

CDR3: CASSRSNGGEAFF. The DNA of the CDR3 is TGTGCCAGCAGTCGGTCCAACGGGGGTGAAGCTTTCTTT. The V and J genes are TRBV12-3 or TRBV12-4 and TRBJ1-1, with D maybe TRBD1 (5 bases). Between the trimmed V and J ends, which lost 5 bases and 7 bases, there was a span of 14 bases. This CDR3 is 13 amino acids long.

The gene calls are TRBV6-5 and TRBJ2-5; D might be TRBD2 (6 bases). The CDR3 runs 15 residues. Trimming stripped 4 bases from V and 1 base from J, with 13 bases between. CDR1 and CDR2 (germline): MNHEY, SVGAGI. The CDR3 DNA reads TGTGCCAGCAGTTCAGTGGGGCGGGGCCAAGAGACCCAGTACTTC. This translates into CASSSVGRGQETQYF.

The chain combines TRBV19 with TRBJ1-5; 7 bases line up with TRBD1. Trimming cost V 5 bases and J 3 bases; bases outside gene matches: 4. Germline assignment: CDR1 LNHDA and CDR2 SQIVND (reference sequence). The CDR3 has 14 amino acids. The CDR3 DNA is TGTGCCAGTAGTCCCACAGGGGACAATCAGCCCCAGCATTTT. Residues: CASSPTGDNQPQHF.

The gene calls are TRBV7-9 and TRBJ1-2; 7 bases agree with TRBD1. The CDR3 contains 13 residues. The junction had 2 bases not matched to a gene; V was cut back by 3 bases and J by 4 bases. Germline CDR1 SEHNR, CDR2 FQNEAQ (reference sequence). In DNA, the CDR3 is TGTGCCAGCAGCTTCAGGGGGGCCTATGGCTACACCTTC. The encoded protein is CASSFRGAYGYTF.

V usage is TRBV19 and J usage is TRBJ1-6; 9 bases are a match to TRBD1. Germline loops: CDR1 LNHDA, CDR2 SQIVND (reference sequence). V was clipped by 8 bases and J by 1 base; unmatched bases: 3. CDR3 size: 15 residues. This CDR3 is CASRTGASYNSPLHF. CDR3 bases: TGTGCCAGTCGGACAGGGGCGTCCTATAATTCACCCCTCCACTTT.

This chain joins TRBV7-6 and TRBJ1-1, with D maybe TRBD1 (5 bases). This CDR3 has 11 residues. The V and J ends lost 4 bases and 8 bases respectively, with 8 bases between them. CDR1 and CDR2 (germline): SGHVS, FNYEAQ. Written as DNA, the CDR3 is TGTGCCAGCAGCTCAGGGATAGAAGCTTTCTTT. It encodes CASSSGIEAFF. Full variable domain (remainder filled in from reference TRBV7-6 and TRBJ1-1): GAGVSQSPRYKVTKRGQDVALRCDPISGHVSLYWYRQALGQGPEFLTYFNYEAQQDKSGLPNDRFSAERPEGSISTLTIQRTEQRDSAMYRCASSSGIEAFFGQGTRLTVV.

The chain links TRBV6-5 to TRBJ2-1; possible D gene TRBD1, 5 bases. The CDR3 extends over 15 amino acids. Germline V gives CDR1 MNHEY, CDR2 SVGAGI. V was clipped by 8 bases and J by 7 bases, with 21 bases between them. The CDR3 loop reads CASSLRAGKGNEQFF. As DNA, the CDR3 is TGTGCCAGCTCCCTTCGGGCAGGGAAGGGGAATGAGCAGTTCTTC.

This sequence joins TRBV27 and TRBJ2-5; 8 nucleotides match TRBD2. The CDR3 has 15 amino acids. With V trimmed by 0 bases and J by 3 bases, 3 bases remained unmatched. Germline CDR1 is MNHEY and CDR2 is SMNVEV (reference sequence). Here the CDR3 reads CASSLSNGGEETQYF. The CDR3 coding sequence is TGTGCCAGCAGTTTATCTAACGGGGGGGAAGAGACCCAGTACTTC.